This passage covers 3 T cell receptor beta chains from one sample sequenced in a study of neurological immune-mediated disorders. TCRdb itself ran the 5' RACE reads through MiXCR, one entry per CDR3 protein. Among about 29,000 distinct CDR3 sequences listed, 10% to 15% were seen once. Material for sequencing was PBMCs. All receptors derive from a man aged 60 to 69 in good health.

In this sample, this clonotype turned up many times. V and J are TRBV14 and TRBJ2-1; D may match TRBD1 or TRBD2 (5 bases each). V dropped 4 bases and J dropped 0 bases, with 19 bases sitting between them. The CDR3 is made up of 18 amino acids. The germline V gene has CDR1 SGHDN and CDR2 FVKESK. The CDR3 DNA reads as TGTGCCAGCAGCCTAATTAGTCGAGGGGCCCGCTCCTACAATGAGCAGTTCTTC. Translating gives CASSLISRGARSYNEQFF.

Many counts were recorded for this clonotype. This rearrangement joins TRBV7-8 to TRBJ1-2; 7 bases are a match to TRBD1. V dropped 1 base and J dropped 8; count of bases not matched to a gene: 7. Germline CDR1 SGHVS, CDR2 FQNEAQ. The CDR3 has 14 residues. CDR3 protein: CASSLEQGLRGYTF. CDR3 coding DNA: TGTGCCAGCAGCTTAGAACAGGGGTTGCGGGGCTACACCTTC.

This clonotype occurred many times. V usage is TRBV5-1 and J usage is TRBJ2-2; D not resolved. V dropped 0 bases and J dropped 4 bases, with 13 bases sitting between them. Germline V CDR1 and CDR2: SGHRS, YFSETQ. CDR3 length equals 16 residues. The CDR3 sequence is CASSLGWAFATGELFF. Here the CDR3 DNA reads TGCGCCAGCAGCTTGGGCTGGGCCTTCGCCACCGGGGAGCTGTTTTTT.